The 10 T cell receptor beta chains below come from one sample, sequenced in a study of CD8+ T cells in alopecia areata. Extracted RNA was reverse transcribed into cDNA, the sequencing template. Clones were read by immunoSEQ multiplex PCR, and TCRdb kept only the in-frame ones, dropping some. This table has about 130,000 clones, over 50% appearing once. The sequencing here drew on CD4+ T cells sorted from blood, taken at week 0. All receptors derive from a human donor with alopecia areata.

This clone was observed a few times. The chain is built from TRBV10-3 and TRBJ1-5; D unclear. There are 12 residues in the CDR3. V was pared by 7 bases and J by 7 bases, with 11 bases between. Germline CDR1 and CDR2: ENHRY and SYGVKD. The CDR3 loop is CAIKAHGQPQHF. The CDR3 nucleotides read TGTGCCATCAAGGCCCATGGCCAGCCCCAGCATTTT.

The chain is built from TRBV7-8 and TRBJ2-5; 8 bases fit TRBD2. V dropped 10 bases and J dropped 1; count of bases not matched to a gene: 5. The CDR3 extends over 13 amino acids. Per the germline V gene, CDR1 is SGHVS and CDR2 is FQNEAQ. The CDR3 loop reads CAISGGSQETQYF. DNA of the CDR3: TGTGCCATCTCGGGGGGGTCCCAAGAGACCCAGTACTTC.

A single count supports this clone. The chain is built from TRBV5-1 and TRBJ2-3; no firm D call. V was cut by 0 bases and J by 0 bases, with 5 bases left in between. This CDR3 spans 14 amino acids. Per germline, CDR1 SGHRS and CDR2 YFSETQ. The CDR3 reads CASSLGVSTDTQYF. For the CDR3, the DNA is TGCGCCAGCAGCTTGGGTGTTAGCACAGATACGCAGTATTTT.

This clone has more than one count but fewer than ten. The chain uses TRBV30 and TRBJ1-4; 9 positions match TRBD1. The germline CDR1 and CDR2 sequences are GTSNPN and SVGIG (reference sequence). With V trimmed by 5 bases and J by 6 bases, 4 bases remained unmatched. This CDR3 contains 13 residues. The CDR3 loop reads CAWARDRDEKLFF. The CDR3 DNA reads TGTGCCTGGGCCCGGGACAGGGATGAAAAACTGTTTTTT. The full variable domain, in which reference TRBV30 and TRBJ1-4 provide the parts outside the CDR3, is SQTIHQWPATLVQPVGSPLSLECTVEGTSNPNLYWYRQAAGRGLQLLFYSVGIGQISSEVPQNLSASRPQDRQFILSSKKLLLSDSGFYLCAWARDRDEKLFFGSGTQLSVL.

The chain is built from TRBV5-1 and TRBJ2-3; 9 bases map to TRBD2. The CDR3 is 16 amino acids. CDR1 and CDR2 (germline): SGHRS, YFSETQ. The V segment lost 3 bases and the J segment 5 bases; nucleotides outside the gene matches: 10. The CDR3 protein is CASSSGGGGAKDTQYF. In DNA form, the CDR3 reads TGCGCCAGCAGCTCGGGAGGCGGGGGGGCGAAAGATACGCAGTATTTT.

The table lists this clone with a few counts. The chain joins TRBV5-1 to TRBJ2-3; unclear D gene. Germline assignment: CDR1 SGHRS and CDR2 YFSETQ. This CDR3 is 13 amino acids long. Trimming took off 2 bases at V and 3 bases at J, with 7 bases between the two ends. The CDR3 coding sequence is TGCGCCAGCAGCTTCCCCGGGACAGATACGCAGTATTTT. This gives the protein CASSFPGTDTQYF.

As regards this clone: Its ends do not fully match the called genes, so a read error is possible. This chain joins TRBV18 and TRBJ2-5; 11 nucleotides line up with TRBD2. In germline, CDR1 is KGHSH, CDR2 LQKENI. The CDR3 loop spans 15 amino acids. The CDR3 nucleotides are TGTGCCAGCTCACCACTTCAGACTAGCGGGGAGCGACAGGACTTC. Translating it yields CASSPLQTSGERQDF.

The chain carries TRBV4-1 and TRBJ1-1, with D possibly being TRBD1 (6 bases). Trimming pared 4 bases from V and 0 bases from J, leaving 15 bases between. The germline gives CDR1 MGHRA, CDR2 YSYEKL. The CDR3 is made up of 16 amino acids. The DNA of the CDR3 is TGCGCCAGCAGCCGCGGGGGCGCTGGGCTGAACACTGAAGCTTTCTTT. It encodes CASSRGGAGLNTEAFF.

This clone was found a few times. The genes are TRBV29-1 and TRBJ2-2; TRBD2 matches 10 bases. V dropped 4 bases and J dropped 4; count of bases not matched to a gene: 0. Germline CDR1 is SQVTM and CDR2 is ANQGSEA. This CDR3 contains 13 residues. CDR3 nucleotides: TGCAGCGTTGGGACTAGCGGCACCGGGGAGCTGTTTTTT. Translation: CSVGTSGTGELFF.

This chain links TRBV2 with TRBJ2-5; 8 bases line up with TRBD2. Germline loops: CDR1 SNHLY, CDR2 FYNNEI. Losses at the gene ends were 6 bases for V and 7 bases for J; bases not matched to a gene: 7. The CDR3 loop spans 13 amino acids. The CDR3 DNA follows: TGTGCCAGCAGGGTGGGACTAGAGGCGACCCAGTACTTC. Protein: CASRVGLEATQYF.